The rows below give T cell receptor beta chains drawn from one sample of a study of T cells in tuberculosis. Assay: immunoSEQ multiplex PCR; the TCRdb copy retains only in-frame clones and omits some. This table holds around 30,000 clones, 86% found once. The sample was PBMCs, taken at tuberculosis diagnosis. Every receptor here comes from an adult with tuberculosis. Each CDR3 is given with its conserved first and last residue. Fields, in order: V gene, J gene, clone size, CDR3 protein. A row's size may be missing; if present it is once, few, many or a size class.

v_gene: TRBV6-5
j_gene: TRBJ2-7
abundance: -
CDR3aa: CASSSIGGSYEQYF

v_gene: TRBV6-1
j_gene: TRBJ2-1
abundance: -
CDR3aa: CASSYVAYNEQFF

v_gene: TRBV10-3
j_gene: TRBJ1-4
abundance: -
CDR3aa: CAISESGAPRGKLFF

v_gene: TRBV28
j_gene: TRBJ1-5
abundance: once
CDR3aa: CASSLNNQPQHF

v_gene: TRBV11-2
j_gene: TRBJ1-6
abundance: few
CDR3aa: CASSGQWNSPLHF

v_gene: TRBV27
j_gene: TRBJ2-1
abundance: -
CDR3aa: CASSKLAGADNEQFF

v_gene: TRBV5-4
j_gene: TRBJ1-5
abundance: -
CDR3aa: CASSSDRGPAQPQHF

v_gene: TRBV9
j_gene: TRBJ2-7
abundance: -
CDR3aa: CASSRQGGYEQYF

v_gene: TRBV13
j_gene: TRBJ1-5
abundance: -
CDR3aa: CASSLGWDRYNQPQHF

v_gene: TRBV14
j_gene: TRBJ1-2
abundance: -
CDR3aa: CASSQDRGASGYTF

v_gene: TRBV6-5
j_gene: TRBJ2-1
abundance: -
CDR3aa: CASSYRGDEQFF

v_gene: TRBV5-6
j_gene: TRBJ2-3
abundance: -
CDR3aa: CASSPRAGGPDTQYF

v_gene: TRBV27
j_gene: TRBJ2-1
abundance: -
CDR3aa: CASSLVVLRGGEQFF

v_gene: TRBV10-1
j_gene: TRBJ1-5
abundance: -
CDR3aa: CAARQGANQPQHF

v_gene: TRBV7-9
j_gene: TRBJ2-7
abundance: -
CDR3aa: CASSRLRGPEAYEQYF

v_gene: TRBV6-5
j_gene: TRBJ2-7
abundance: -
CDR3aa: CASSYSGRGYEQYF

v_gene: TRBV27
j_gene: TRBJ1-6
abundance: -
CDR3aa: CASSLGDSPLHF

v_gene: TRBV11-3
j_gene: TRBJ1-1
abundance: -
CDR3aa: CASSLTGMHSVSRFRTEAFF

v_gene: TRBV6-5
j_gene: TRBJ2-5
abundance: -
CDR3aa: CASRLLETQYF

v_gene: TRBV21-1
j_gene: TRBJ2-2
abundance: -
CDR3aa: CASSGLQPTGELFF

v_gene: TRBV28
j_gene: TRBJ2-2
abundance: -
CDR3aa: CASSGDYMNTGELFF

v_gene: TRBV27
j_gene: TRBJ2-1
abundance: -
CDR3aa: CASSVRTANEQFF

v_gene: TRBV29-1
j_gene: TRBJ2-6
abundance: few
CDR3aa: CSVSRDTDSGANVLTF

v_gene: TRBV2
j_gene: TRBJ2-3
abundance: -
CDR3aa: CASNPTSGGSTDTQYF

v_gene: TRBV5-4
j_gene: TRBJ1-4
abundance: -
CDR3aa: CASSDDRGREKLFF

v_gene: TRBV6-4
j_gene: TRBJ2-3
abundance: -
CDR3aa: CASSAATSGTDTQYF

v_gene: TRBV4-1
j_gene: TRBJ1-4
abundance: -
CDR3aa: CASNLAATNEKLFF

v_gene: TRBV4-1
j_gene: TRBJ2-3
abundance: few
CDR3aa: CASSRFAQGRDTQYF

v_gene: TRBV5-1
j_gene: TRBJ2-7
abundance: -
CDR3aa: CASSLGTSSSYEQYF

v_gene: TRBV9
j_gene: TRBJ2-1
abundance: once
CDR3aa: CASSVAVAGTYNEQFF

v_gene: TRBV7-9
j_gene: TRBJ2-7
abundance: few
CDR3aa: CASSLREGDEQYF

v_gene: TRBV5-6
j_gene: TRBJ2-7
abundance: -
CDR3aa: CASTLSGRAFYEQYF

v_gene: TRBV5-1
j_gene: TRBJ2-3
abundance: -
CDR3aa: CASSAGSPDTQYF

v_gene: TRBV28
j_gene: TRBJ1-4
abundance: -
CDR3aa: CASSFSGNEKLFF

v_gene: TRBV14
j_gene: TRBJ1-3
abundance: -
CDR3aa: CASSQEGGLGHTIYF

v_gene: TRBV7-3
j_gene: TRBJ1-6
abundance: -
CDR3aa: CASSRSPGLTNSPLHF

v_gene: TRBV20-1
j_gene: TRBJ1-2
abundance: few
CDR3aa: CSARDYGYTF

v_gene: TRBV27
j_gene: TRBJ2-1
abundance: -
CDR3aa: CASSFGTYNEQFF

v_gene: TRBV9
j_gene: TRBJ1-6
abundance: -
CDR3aa: CASSARQGANSPLHF

v_gene: TRBV6-5
j_gene: TRBJ2-3
abundance: -
CDR3aa: CASSYVAGARTDTQYF

v_gene: TRBV4-1
j_gene: TRBJ1-1
abundance: -
CDR3aa: CASSQESRQGQRNTEAFF

v_gene: TRBV5-1
j_gene: TRBJ1-5
abundance: -
CDR3aa: CASSSGQAGGPQHF

v_gene: TRBV5-6
j_gene: TRBJ2-3
abundance: -
CDR3aa: CASSLARGTDTQYF

v_gene: TRBV7-3
j_gene: TRBJ2-1
abundance: -
CDR3aa: CASSQSGTRFYNEQFF